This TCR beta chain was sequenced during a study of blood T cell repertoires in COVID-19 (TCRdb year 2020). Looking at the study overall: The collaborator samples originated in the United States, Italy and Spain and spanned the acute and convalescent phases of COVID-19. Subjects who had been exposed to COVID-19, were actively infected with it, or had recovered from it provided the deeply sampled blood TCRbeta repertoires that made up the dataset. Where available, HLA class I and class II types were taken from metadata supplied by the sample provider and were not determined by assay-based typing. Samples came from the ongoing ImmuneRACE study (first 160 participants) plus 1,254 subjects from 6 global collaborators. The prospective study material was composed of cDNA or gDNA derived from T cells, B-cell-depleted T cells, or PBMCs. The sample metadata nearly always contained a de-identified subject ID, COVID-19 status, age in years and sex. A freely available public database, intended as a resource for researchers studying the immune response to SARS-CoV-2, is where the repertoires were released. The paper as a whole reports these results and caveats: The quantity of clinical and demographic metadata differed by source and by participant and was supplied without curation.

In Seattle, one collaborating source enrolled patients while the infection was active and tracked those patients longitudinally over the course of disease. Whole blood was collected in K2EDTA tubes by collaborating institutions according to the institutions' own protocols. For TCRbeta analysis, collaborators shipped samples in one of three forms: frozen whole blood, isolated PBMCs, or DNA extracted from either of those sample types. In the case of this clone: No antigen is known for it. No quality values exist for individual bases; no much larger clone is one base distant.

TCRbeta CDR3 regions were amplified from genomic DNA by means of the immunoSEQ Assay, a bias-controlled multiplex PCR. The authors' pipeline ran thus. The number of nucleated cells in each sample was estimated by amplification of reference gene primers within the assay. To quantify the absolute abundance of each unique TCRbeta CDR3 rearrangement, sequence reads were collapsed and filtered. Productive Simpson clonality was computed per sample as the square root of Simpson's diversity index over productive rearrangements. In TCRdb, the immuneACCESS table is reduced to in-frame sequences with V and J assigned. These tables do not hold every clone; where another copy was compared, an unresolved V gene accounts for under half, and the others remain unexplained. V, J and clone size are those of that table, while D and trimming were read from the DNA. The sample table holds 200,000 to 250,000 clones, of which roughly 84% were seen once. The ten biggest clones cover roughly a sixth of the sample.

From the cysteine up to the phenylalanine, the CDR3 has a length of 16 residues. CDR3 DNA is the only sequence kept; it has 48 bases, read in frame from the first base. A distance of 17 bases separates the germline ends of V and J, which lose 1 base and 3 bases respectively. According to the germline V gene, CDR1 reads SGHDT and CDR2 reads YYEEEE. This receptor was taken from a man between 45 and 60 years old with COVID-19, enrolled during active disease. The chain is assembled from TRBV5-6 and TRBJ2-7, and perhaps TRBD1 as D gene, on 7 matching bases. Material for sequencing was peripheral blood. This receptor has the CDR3 CASSLLGAQGGYEQYF. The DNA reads TGTGCCAGCAGCTTGCTAGGCGCTCAGGGGGGCTACGAGCAGTACTTC.